The 13 T cell receptor beta chains in this list originate from one sample, sequenced in a study of monozygotic twins with inflammatory bowel disease. TCRdb re-called the 5' RACE reads; one entry per CDR3 protein, DNA not given. Its listing shows 300,000 to 400,000 distinct CDR3 sequences. The specimen was blood. Receptors were obtained from a human donor with ulcerative colitis or Crohn's disease, or a healthy co-twin of an affected twin (not recorded which).

This chain connects TRBV7-6 to TRBJ2-5. Germline CDR1 is SGHVS and CDR2 is FNYEAQ. This CDR3 spans 12 amino acids. The CDR3 sequence is CASSLARKTQYF.

The rearrangement joins TRBV18 to TRBJ2-5. There are 13 residues in the CDR3. Germline loops: CDR1 KGHSH, CDR2 LQKENI. CDR3: CASFYGVQETQYF.

The chain recombines TRBV24-1 with TRBJ2-1; TCRdb's D call, TRBD1, is unchecked because there is no DNA. Germline CDR1 KGHDR, CDR2 SFDVKD. CDR3 length equals 16 residues. The CDR3 loop is CATSDLGPTGYNEQFF.

V usage is TRBV7-3 and J usage is TRBJ2-3; the TCRdb call, TRBD1, lacks DNA for checking. The germline V gene encodes CDR1 SGHTA and CDR2 FQGTGA. The CDR3 has 14 residues. This CDR3 is CASSLTGARNTQYF.

The genes are TRBV7-2 and TRBJ2-1; TCRdb reports TRBD1, a call that lacks DNA to check it against. Germline CDR1 SGHTA, CDR2 FQGNSA. CDR3 length equals 15 residues. The CDR3 sequence is CASSIESTVYNEQFF.

The CDR3: CASSYDGATDTQYF. V usage is TRBV6-5 and J usage is TRBJ2-3; the TCRdb D gene call, TRBD1, has no DNA to confirm it. The CDR3 has 14 residues. Germline V gene data show CDR1 as MNHEY and CDR2 as SVGAGI.

The chain employs TRBV6-1 and TRBJ2-3; the D call from TCRdb, TRBD2, cannot be confirmed without DNA. Germline CDR1 reads MNHNS; CDR2 reads SASEGT. This CDR3 is built from 14 residues. The CDR3 is CASAASSSTDTQYF.

The chain carries TRBV7-2 and TRBJ2-5. Germline assignment: CDR1 SGHTA and CDR2 FQGNSA. This CDR3 region has 12 residues. The CDR3 here is CASATPQETQYF.

The genes are TRBV24-1 and TRBJ2-2; checking the TCRdb D call of TRBD1 is not possible without DNA. The CDR3 totals 14 residues. Per germline, CDR1 KGHDR and CDR2 SFDVKD. The CDR3 loop is CATSDDRYTGELFF.

The rearrangement joins TRBV6-2 or TRBV6-3 to TRBJ1-5. The V gene's germline CDR1 is MNHEY and CDR2 SVGEGT. The CDR3 runs to 15 residues. The CDR3 is CASSYGPYSNQPQHF.

The chain has TRBV9 and TRBJ1-6; TCRdb's D call, TRBD1, is unchecked because there is no DNA. Germline loops: CDR1 SGDLS, CDR2 YYNGEE. The CDR3 contains 17 residues. The chain's CDR3 is CASRLGTGPSDEFPLHF.

J is TRBJ2-7 and V is TRBV5-1. This CDR3 contains 12 residues. Germline V gene data show CDR1 as SGHRS and CDR2 as YFSETQ. This chain's CDR3 is CASSLGANEQYF.

The genes are TRBV11-1 and TRBJ2-3; checking the TCRdb D call of TRBD1 is not possible without DNA. This CDR3 comprises 15 residues. Germline-derived CDR1 and CDR2 are SGHAT and FQDESV (reference sequence). The chain's CDR3 is CASSEDRGRTDTQYF.